This is a list of T cell receptor beta chains from one sample in a study of blood T cell repertoires in COVID-19. Here immunoSEQ multiplex PCR was the method, and the copy in TCRdb shows in-frame clones only, minus some. The sample carries approximately 440,000 clones, 87% recorded once. The sample was PBMCs or T cells enriched from blood (not recorded which). All receptors come from a woman in her late teens or twenties who had recovered from COVID-19. CDR3s leave out the opening cysteine and the closing phenylalanine or tryptophan.

TRBV6-1,11,TRBJ2-7,ASSEGTSGEQY
TRBV10-1,12,TRBJ1-1,ASSESGQNTEAF
TRBV20-1,9,TRBJ2-1,SGIETDEQF
TRBV27,14,TRBJ2-1,ATTPGLAGGYNEQF
TRBV5-1,13,TRBJ1-1,ASSLVGGMNTEAF
TRBV5-6,10,TRBJ1-2,ASSRGLLGYT
TRBV7-9,11,TRBJ2-3,ASCTSGGDTQY
TRBV29-1,11,TRBJ1-1,SARTEMNTEAF
TRBV6-2/TRBV6-3,12,TRBJ2-7,ASSTSAGAMEQY
TRBV30,15,TRBJ2-1,AWSVPQYRGLRGEQF
TRBV5-6,11,TRBJ1-2,ASSLDREGGYT
TRBV5-1,12,TRBJ1-5,ASSFGTANQPQH
TRBV6-1,13,TRBJ2-5,ASSESGTSQETQY
TRBV5-1,17,TRBJ1-1,ASSLTGIETGDKHTEAF
TRBV10-3,14,TRBJ2-7,AIRGQGAGRSYEQY
TRBV3-1/TRBV3-2,11,TRBJ2-7,ASKRGSSYEQY
TRBV14,11,TRBJ1-1,ASSQTANTEAF
TRBV5-8,16,TRBJ1-4,ASSPLRDRTPQGEKLF
TRBV2,12,TRBJ1-3,ASSWTGSGNTIY
TRBV15,16,TRBJ1-1,ATSRDWGVFGRDTEAF
TRBV11-3,12,TRBJ2-2,ASSRDRNTGELF
TRBV11-1,12,TRBJ2-4,ASSHGGDGNIQY
TRBV11-2,12,TRBJ1-3,ASSSIRDRHTIY
TRBV5-8,14,TRBJ1-6,ASSLDPTGANSPLH
TRBV9,13,TRBJ1-2,ASSARDRGADGYT
TRBV7-9,14,TRBJ1-1,ASSLGPSGGDTEAF
TRBV4-1,11,TRBJ1-2,ASSQGEDYGYT
TRBV11-3,15,TRBJ2-7,ASSLARAGMETYEQY
TRBV5-4,14,TRBJ2-1,ASSGPGTGIYNEQF
TRBV2,10,TRBJ2-4,ASQGQENIQY
TRBV10-2,12,TRBJ2-1,ASSDGGGADEQF
TRBV29-1,10,TRBJ2-5,TAEGPGGTQY
TRBV19,11,TRBJ1-1,ASSLPQGDEAF
TRBV6-1,12,TRBJ1-2,ASSERPGTGGYT
TRBV6-6,12,TRBJ1-5,ATRGQGRHQPQH
TRBV6-2/TRBV6-3,12,TRBJ1-2,ASSYERGSDGYT
TRBV5-1,13,TRBJ1-1,ASSPRTGGNTEAF
TRBV7-8,15,TRBJ2-3,ASSPGAGPGSTDTQY
TRBV6-5,14,TRBJ1-2,ASSYSVDRGLSGYT
TRBV11-3,12,TRBJ2-1,ASSPRRGRNEQF
TRBV13,12,TRBJ2-3,ASSLMNGGDTQY
TRBV2,10,TRBJ1-1,ASSNLNRGAF
TRBV7-2,15,TRBJ2-1,ASSLAGGLAGLAEQF
TRBV7-2,12,TRBJ1-2,ASSLVVGAGGYT
TRBV5-1,12,TRBJ1-2,ASSSRQTGDGYT
TRBV7-9,11,TRBJ1-4,ASTPARGEKLF